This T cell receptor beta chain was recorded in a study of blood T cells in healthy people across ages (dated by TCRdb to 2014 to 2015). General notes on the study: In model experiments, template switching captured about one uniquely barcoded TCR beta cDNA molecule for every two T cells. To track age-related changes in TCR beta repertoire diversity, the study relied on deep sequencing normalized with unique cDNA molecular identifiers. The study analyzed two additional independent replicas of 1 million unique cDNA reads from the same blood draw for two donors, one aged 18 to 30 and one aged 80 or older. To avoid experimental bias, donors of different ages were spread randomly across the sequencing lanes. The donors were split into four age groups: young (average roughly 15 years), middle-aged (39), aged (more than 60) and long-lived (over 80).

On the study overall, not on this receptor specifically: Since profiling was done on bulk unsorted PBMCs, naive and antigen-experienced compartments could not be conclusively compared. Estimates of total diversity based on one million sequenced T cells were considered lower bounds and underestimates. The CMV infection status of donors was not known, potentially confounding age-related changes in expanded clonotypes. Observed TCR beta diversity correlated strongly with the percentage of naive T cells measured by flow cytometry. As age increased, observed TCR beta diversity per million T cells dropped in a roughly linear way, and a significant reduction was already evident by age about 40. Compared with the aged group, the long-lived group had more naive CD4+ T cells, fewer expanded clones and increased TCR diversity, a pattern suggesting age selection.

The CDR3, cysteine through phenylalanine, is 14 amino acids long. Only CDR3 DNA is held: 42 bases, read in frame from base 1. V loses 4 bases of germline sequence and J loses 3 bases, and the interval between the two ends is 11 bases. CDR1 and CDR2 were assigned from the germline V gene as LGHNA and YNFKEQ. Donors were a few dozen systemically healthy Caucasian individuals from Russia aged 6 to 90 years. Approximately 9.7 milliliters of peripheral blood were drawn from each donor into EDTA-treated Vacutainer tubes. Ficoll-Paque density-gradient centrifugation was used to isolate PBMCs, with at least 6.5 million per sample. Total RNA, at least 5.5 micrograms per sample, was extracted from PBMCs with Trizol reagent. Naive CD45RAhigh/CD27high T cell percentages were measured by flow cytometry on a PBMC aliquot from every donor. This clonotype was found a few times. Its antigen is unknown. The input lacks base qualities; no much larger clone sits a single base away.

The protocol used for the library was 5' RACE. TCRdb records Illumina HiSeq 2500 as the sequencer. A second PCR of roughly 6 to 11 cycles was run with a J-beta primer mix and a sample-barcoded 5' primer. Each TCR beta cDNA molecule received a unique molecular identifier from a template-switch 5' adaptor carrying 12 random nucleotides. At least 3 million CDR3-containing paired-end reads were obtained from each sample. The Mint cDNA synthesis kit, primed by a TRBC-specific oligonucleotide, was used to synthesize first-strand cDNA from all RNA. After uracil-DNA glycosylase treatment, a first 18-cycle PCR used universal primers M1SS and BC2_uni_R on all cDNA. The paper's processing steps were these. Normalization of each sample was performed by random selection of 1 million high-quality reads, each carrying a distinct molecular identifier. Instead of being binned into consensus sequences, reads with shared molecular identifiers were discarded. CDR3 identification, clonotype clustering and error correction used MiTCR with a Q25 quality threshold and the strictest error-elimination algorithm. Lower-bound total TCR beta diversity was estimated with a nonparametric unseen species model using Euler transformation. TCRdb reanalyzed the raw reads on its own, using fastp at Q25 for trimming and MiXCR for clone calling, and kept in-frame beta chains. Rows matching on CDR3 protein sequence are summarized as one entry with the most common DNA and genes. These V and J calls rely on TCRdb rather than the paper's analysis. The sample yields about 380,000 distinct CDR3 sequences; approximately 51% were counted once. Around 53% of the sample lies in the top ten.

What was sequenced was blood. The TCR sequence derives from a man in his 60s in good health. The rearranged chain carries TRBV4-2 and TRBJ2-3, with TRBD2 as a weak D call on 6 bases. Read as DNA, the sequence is TGTGCCAGCAGCCGGTCGGGAGCTACAGATACGCAGTATTTT. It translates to CASSRSGATDTQYF.